The T cell receptor (beta chain) described here comes from a study of T cell changes during pregnancy in multiple sclerosis. Sequencing was performed with immunoSEQ multiplex PCR; in TCRdb, only in-frame clones are kept and a portion is missing. The repertoire holds about 75,000 clones, with 90% to 95% as singletons. This CDR3 contains 11 residues. The V gene lost 0 bases and the J gene lost 11 bases, with 10 bases spanning the gap. Germline CDR1 and CDR2: GTSNPN and SVGIG (reference sequence). The chain is built from TRBV30 and TRBJ1-1; TRBD1 is a possible D gene (5 bases). Sequenced material: CD4+ T cells from peripheral blood mononuclear cells, taken before pregnancy. This sequence originates from a female donor with multiple sclerosis, enrolled in a pregnancy study. CDR3 amino acids: CAWSVLGGAFF. The CDR3 DNA reads as TGTGCCTGGAGTGTACTGGGGGGGGCTTTCTTT.